This TCR beta chain was observed in a study of shared clonotypes between healthy human individuals. Notes on this clone: What it recognizes is unknown.

The method was immunoSEQ multiplex PCR; TCRdb's version includes in-frame clones alone and lacks a portion of them. The table has approximately 1,000,000 clones, around 78% seen once. The study's findings and limits: Only blood was sampled; tissue repertoires likely differ. Across subsets, estimated richness was generally greater for naive than for memory populations. Naive CD4 clonotypes overlapped across a handful of donors at 4.5% to 5.5%.

Sequences were obtained from memory CD4+ T cells from PBMCs. Specified subset: CD45RA-negative fraction. This TCR came from a man younger than 30 in good health. Some clones in this sample may be carry-over from other donors' samples.

The CDR3 DNA follows: TGCGCCAGCAGTGATTTTCCCGGGGAGCTGTTTTTT. Residues: CASSDFPGELFF. The genes are TRBV10-2 and TRBJ2-2; D remains unclear. CDR3 length: 12 residues. Germline V gene lookup returns CDR1 WSHSY and CDR2 SAAADI. V gave up 3 bases and J gave up 6 bases, with 5 bases separating them.